Listed below are T cell receptor beta chains from one sample, sequenced in a study of shared clonotypes between healthy human individuals. Assay used: immunoSEQ multiplex PCR; TCRdb lists only in-frame clones, some missing. The data contain about 1,800,000 clones, approximately 94% of them singletons. Sequencing was done on a sample of naive CD8+ T cells sorted from blood. The receptors come from a man younger than 35 in good health. CDR3s include the opening cysteine and the closing phenylalanine or tryptophan. D genes are given only for firm matches. Only part of the rows carry a size: once, few, many, or a class if the clone is expanded.

v_call	d_call	j_call	clone_size	cdr3_nt	cdr3_aa
TRBV11-2	NA	TRBJ1-6	NA	TGTGCCAGCAGCCCCAATTATTCACCCCTCCACTTT	CASSPNYSPLHF
TRBV27	TRBD1	TRBJ1-1	once	TGTGCCAGCAGTCCCGGACAGGGGGTAGGAAAAGCTTTCTTT	CASSPGQGVGKAFF
TRBV30	NA	TRBJ2-1	NA	TGTGCCTGGAGTGGCCTGGGGAATGAGCAGTTCTTC	CAWSGLGNEQFF
TRBV5-1	NA	TRBJ1-5	NA	TGCGCCTACCCTCCGACGCGGCCCCAGCATTTT	CAYPPTRPQHF
TRBV30	NA	TRBJ2-3	once	TGTGCCTGGAGTCGAGGGGGCACAGATACGCAGTATTTT	CAWSRGGTDTQYF
TRBV5-4	NA	TRBJ2-6	NA	TGTGCCAGCAGGTCAGGTACGTCCTCTGGGGCCAACGTCCTGACTTTC	CASRSGTSSGANVLTF
TRBV7-9	TRBD1	TRBJ1-2	NA	TGTGCCAGCAGCGCCTCGGACAGGGGGCCTATATACTATGGCTACACCTTC	CASSASDRGPIYYGYTF
TRBV7-6	NA	TRBJ2-2	NA	TGTGCCAGCAGCTTCTCGACAGGGAGGACCTACACCGGGGAGCTGTTTTTT	CASSFSTGRTYTGELFF
TRBV5-6	NA	TRBJ2-4	NA	TGTGCCAGCAGCTTTCTAACACGGGAATCCAAAAACATTCAGTACTTC	CASSFLTRESKNIQYF
TRBV9	TRBD1	TRBJ2-7	NA	TGTGCCAGCAGCGGCAGGGGGCGCGAGCAGTACTTC	CASSGRGREQYF
TRBV7-2	TRBD1	TRBJ2-7	NA	TGTGCCAGCAGCTTAGCCTCTTCCTGGGACAGGGTCTACGAGCAGTACTTC	CASSLASSWDRVYEQYF
TRBV10-1	NA	TRBJ2-7	NA	TGCGCCAGCAGTGACGAGGTGGGGGAGCAGTACTTC	CASSDEVGEQYF
TRBV29-1	TRBD1	TRBJ1-2	NA	TGCAGCGTTGAAGGACAGGGCTATGGCTACACCTTC	CSVEGQGYGYTF
TRBV6-5	NA	TRBJ2-5	NA	TGTGCCAGCAGTACAAGCAGGGGGGCTGGGACCCAGTACTTC	CASSTSRGAGTQYF
TRBV6-5	NA	TRBJ2-3	NA	TGTGCCAGCAGTTACTCCCTCACAGATACGCAGTATTTT	CASSYSLTDTQYF
TRBV6-5	NA	TRBJ1-1	once	TGTGCCAGCAGTTTGTACAGGCGAAGTCTGAACACTGAAGCTTTCTTT	CASSLYRRSLNTEAFF
TRBV9	NA	TRBJ2-2	NA	TGTGCCAGCAGCAGGGACCTCGCCGGGGAGCTGTTTTTT	CASSRDLAGELFF
TRBV6-5	NA	TRBJ1-2	NA	TGTGCCAGCAGTGAACAGGGCGATTACTATGGCTACACCTTC	CASSEQGDYYGYTF
TRBV7-9	NA	TRBJ2-7	NA	TGTGCCAGCAGCCCTAGGGTGGGGGGCTACGAGCAGTACTTC	CASSPRVGGYEQYF
TRBV5-5	TRBD2	TRBJ2-1	NA	TGTGCCAGCAGCTCCACTAGCGGGATAGGAGATGAGCAGTTCTTC	CASSSTSGIGDEQFF
TRBV7-8	TRBD2	TRBJ2-3	NA	TGTGCCAGCAGCTTAGCGCTAAGTGTAGCGGGGGGGCACACAGATACGCAGTATTTT	CASSLALSVAGGHTDTQYF
TRBV19	NA	TRBJ2-7	NA	TGTGCCAGTAGTATGGGACGCAAATCCTACGAGCAGTACTTC	CASSMGRKSYEQYF
TRBV7-8	TRBD1	TRBJ2-2	NA	TGTGCCAGCAGCTTAGAAAGGGACAGGGTAGTAAAGAACACCGGGGAGCTGTTTTTT	CASSLERDRVVKNTGELFF
TRBV27	TRBD1	TRBJ1-1	NA	TGTGCCAGCAGTTTAAATCCCGCCCTCGGACAGGCCGTTCGGTTT	CASSLNPALGQAVRF
TRBV28	NA	TRBJ1-4	NA	TGTGCCAGCAGAACTCCAGGACAACTTAATGAAAAACTGTTTTTT	CASRTPGQLNEKLFF
TRBV27	TRBD1	TRBJ2-7	NA	TGTGCCAGCAGTCCTTCGACAGGGGTCCTTTCCTACGAGCAGTACTTC	CASSPSTGVLSYEQYF
TRBV6-1	NA	TRBJ1-1	NA	TGTGCCAGCAGTGGATACGGGCCTGAGGCTTTCTTT	CASSGYGPEAFF
TRBV7-9	TRBD2	TRBJ2-1	NA	TGTGCCAGCAGCTACGGACTAGCGGGGCATAATGAGCAGTTCTTC	CASSYGLAGHNEQFF
TRBV4-1	NA	TRBJ2-5	NA	TGCGCCAGCAGCCTGTCCAACGCGGAGACCCAGTACTTC	CASSLSNAETQYF
TRBV5-8	NA	TRBJ1-4	NA	TGTGCCAGCAGCCGCGACACTGGGTCGACTAATGAAAAACTGTTTTTT	CASSRDTGSTNEKLFF
TRBV4-1	NA	TRBJ1-2	NA	TGCGCCAGCAGCCAGTGGGGCAGCCATGGCTACACCTTC	CASSQWGSHGYTF
TRBV25-1	NA	TRBJ2-3	NA	TGTGCCAGCAGTGCTCGGACCTCTAGCACAGATACGCAGTATTTT	CASSARTSSTDTQYF
TRBV7-8	TRBD2	TRBJ2-2	NA	TGTGCCAGCAGCCCGTCTCCTAGCGGGGGGGCTAACGGGGAGCTGTTTTTT	CASSPSPSGGANGELFF
TRBV10-2	TRBD1	TRBJ2-5	NA	TGCGCCAGCAGCACAGCCGGGACAGCAAAAGAGACCCAGTACTTC	CASSTAGTAKETQYF
TRBV18	NA	TRBJ2-7	NA	TGTGCCAGCTCATCCTTAGCGGAGACCTCCTACGAGCAGTACTTC	CASSSLAETSYEQYF
TRBV5-5	NA	TRBJ2-7	NA	TGTGCCAGCAGCTTGGAGGGGGGTACCTACGAGCAGTACTTC	CASSLEGGTYEQYF
TRBV4-1	NA	TRBJ2-2	NA	TGCGCCAGCAGCCAAGGCCCGGTAACAGAGAGGTCGAACACCGGGGAGCTGTTTTTT	CASSQGPVTERSNTGELFF
TRBV7-9	NA	TRBJ2-7	NA	TGTGCCAGCAGCTTCGGCTCTTTCTACGAGCAGTACTTC	CASSFGSFYEQYF
TRBV28	NA	TRBJ1-2	NA	TGTGCCAGCAGGCCTCTTTCTGGCGGTAGCGGCTACACCTTC	CASRPLSGGSGYTF
TRBV27	NA	TRBJ2-3	NA	TGTGCCAGCAGTTTATCGGTGGCTAGAGGCACAGATACGCAGTATTTT	CASSLSVARGTDTQYF
TRBV10-3	NA	TRBJ1-5	NA	TGTGCCATCAGTGAGTCGAGGGGGGGCGGCAATCAGCCCCAGCATTTT	CAISESRGGGNQPQHF
TRBV5-5	NA	TRBJ2-5	NA	TGTGCCAGCAGCTTGCTTTCCAACTTCCTAATTGAAGAGACCCAGTACTTC	CASSLLSNFLIEETQYF
TRBV6-1	NA	TRBJ1-2	once	TGTGCCAGCAGTGAAGATGGGGGCACTGGCTACACCTTC	CASSEDGGTGYTF
TRBV5-5	TRBD2	TRBJ2-7	NA	TGTGCCAGCAGCGCGGGACTAACCTACGAGCAGTACTTC	CASSAGLTYEQYF
TRBV4-1	NA	TRBJ1-1	NA	TGCGCCAGCAGCCAAGTAGCAGGGGAGAGTAATGAAGCTTTCTTT	CASSQVAGESNEAFF
TRBV25-1	NA	TRBJ1-6	NA	TGTGCCAGCAGTGAAGCCCACCGGGCCCTGAATTCACCCCTCCACTTT	CASSEAHRALNSPLHF
TRBV6-5	NA	TRBJ2-1	NA	TGTGCCAGCAGTCAAGAAAGGGCAGGGGGGGATGAGCAGTTCTTC	CASSQERAGGDEQFF
TRBV9	NA	TRBJ1-6	NA	TGTGCCAGCAGCGAAGAGAGCGGGGACTCACCCCTCCACTTT	CASSEESGDSPLHF
TRBV9	NA	TRBJ2-3	few	TGTGCCAGCAGCGTAGTGGGCACAGATACGCAGTATTTT	CASSVVGTDTQYF
TRBV2	NA	TRBJ1-4	NA	TGTGCCAGCAGTCGACAGCCCGGCGGTGAAAAACTGTTTTTT	CASSRQPGGEKLFF
TRBV27	TRBD1	TRBJ2-7	NA	TGTGCCAGCAGTTTAGAAGGGACAGGGAACGAGCAGTACTTC	CASSLEGTGNEQYF
TRBV27	TRBD1	TRBJ2-7	NA	TGTGCCAGCAGTTTGGGGACAGGGCTCTACGAGCAGTACTTC	CASSLGTGLYEQYF
TRBV7-9	NA	TRBJ2-4	NA	TGTGCCAGCAGCCTAGGCTCTGAAAACATTCAGTACTTC	CASSLGSENIQYF
TRBV21-1	NA	TRBJ1-6	NA	TGTGCCAGCAGTAAGGATGAAGCGGACAGGGGGCAAAATTCACCCCTCCACTTT	CASSKDEADRGQNSPLHF
TRBV6-5	NA	TRBJ1-1	NA	TGTGCCAGCAGTTACTCGAAGAACACTGAAGCTTTCTTT	CASSYSKNTEAFF